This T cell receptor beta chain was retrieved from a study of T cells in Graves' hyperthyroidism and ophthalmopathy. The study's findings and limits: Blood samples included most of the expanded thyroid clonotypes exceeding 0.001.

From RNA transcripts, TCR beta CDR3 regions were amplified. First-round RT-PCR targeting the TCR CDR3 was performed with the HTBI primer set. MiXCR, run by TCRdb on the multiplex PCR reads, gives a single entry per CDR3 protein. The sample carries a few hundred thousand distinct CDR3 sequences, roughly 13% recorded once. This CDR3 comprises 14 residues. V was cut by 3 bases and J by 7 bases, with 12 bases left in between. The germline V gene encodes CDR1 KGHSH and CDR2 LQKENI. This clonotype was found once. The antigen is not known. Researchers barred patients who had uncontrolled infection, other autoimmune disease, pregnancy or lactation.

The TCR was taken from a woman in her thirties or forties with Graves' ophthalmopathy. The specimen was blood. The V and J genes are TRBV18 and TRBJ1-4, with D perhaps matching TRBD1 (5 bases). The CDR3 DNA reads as TGTGCCAGCTCACCGGGGGTTCAGAGTGAAAAACTGTTTTTT. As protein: CASSPGVQSEKLFF.